This T cell receptor beta chain was profiled in a study of metastatic and nonmetastatic thyroid tumors. The overall study: Comparison of repertoires was carried out across blood and tumor or nodule tissue from malignant and benign thyroid patients. Overall study results and limits: A significant increase in TCR beta diversity was reportedly seen in malignant thyroid tumors relative to benign nodules, in blood and tumor.

CDR1 and CDR2 (germline): SGHTA, FQGNSA. The V and J ends lost 3 bases and 4 bases respectively, with 12 bases between them. The CDR3 sequence is 15 residues long. TCRdb re-called the PCR reads via MiXCR. The table shows fewer than 70,000 clones, with almost 30% occurring only once. No treatment had been given to any patient before thyroid surgery. Points on this clone: The target antigen is unknown.

The sequence derives from a female donor with papillary thyroid cancer or a benign thyroid nodule (not recorded which). Some clones in this sample may be carry-over from other donors' samples. The chain links TRBV7-2 to TRBJ2-2; D is ambiguous. The sequencing input was blood. The CDR3 spells CASSFQTRSTGELFF. The DNA for the CDR3 is TGTGCCAGCAGCTTTCAAACCAGATCCACCGGGGAGCTGTTTTTT. The full variable domain, rest sourced from reference TRBV7-2 and TRBJ2-2, is GAGVSQSPSNKVTEKGKDVELRCDPISGHTALYWYRQSLGQGLEFLIYFQGNSAPDKSGLPSDRFSAERTGGSVSTLTIQRTQQEDSAVYLCASSFQTRSTGELFFGEGSRLTVL.